At least ten counts were recorded for the clone carrying this T cell receptor beta chain. J gave up 5 bases and V 10 bases, and 30 bases lay outside the gene matches. This CDR3 has 20 amino acids. TCRdb called the 5' RACE reads again in MiXCR, with one record for every CDR3 protein. The sample carries some 39,000 distinct CDR3 sequences, about 7% recorded once. This entry belongs to a study of early T cells in non-severe SARS-CoV-2 infection. Sequenced: whole blood. J is TRBJ2-3 and V is TRBV12-3 or TRBV12-4; 7 bases are shared with TRBD2. The sequence came from an adult who was a healthcare worker with PCR-confirmed SARS-CoV-2 infection or an uninfected control (not recorded which). CDR3 sequence (DNA): TGTGCCACTCTCGAACCAGGACCAGGAAAAGGTTGGGGGGGAGGAGATACGCAGTATTTT. Protein: CATLEPGPGKGWGGGDTQYF.